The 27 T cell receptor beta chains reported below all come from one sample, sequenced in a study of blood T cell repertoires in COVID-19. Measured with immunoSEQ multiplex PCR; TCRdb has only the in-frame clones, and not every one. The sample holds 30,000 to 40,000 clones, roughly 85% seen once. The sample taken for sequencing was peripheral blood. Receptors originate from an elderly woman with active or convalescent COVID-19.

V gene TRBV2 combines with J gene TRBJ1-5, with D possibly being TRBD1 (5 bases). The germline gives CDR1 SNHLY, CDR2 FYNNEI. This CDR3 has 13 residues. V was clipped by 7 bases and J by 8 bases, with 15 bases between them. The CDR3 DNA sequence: TGTGCCAGCACAGGGTCGGGTACTAAGCCCCAGCATTTT. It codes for CASTGSGTKPQHF. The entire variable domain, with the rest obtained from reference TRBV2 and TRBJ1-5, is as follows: EPEVTQTPSHQVTQMGQEVILRCVPISNHLYFYWYRQILGQKVEFLVSFYNNEISEKSEIFDDQFSVERPDGSNFTLKIRSTKLEDSAMYFCASTGSGTKPQHFGDGTRLSIL.

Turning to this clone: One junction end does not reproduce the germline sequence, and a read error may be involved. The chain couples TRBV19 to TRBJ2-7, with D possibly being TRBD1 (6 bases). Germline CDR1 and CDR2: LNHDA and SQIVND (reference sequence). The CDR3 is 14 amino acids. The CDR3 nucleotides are TGTGCCAGCAGTAGGGCAGGGACAACCTACGAGCAGTACTTC. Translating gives CASSRAGTTYEQYF.

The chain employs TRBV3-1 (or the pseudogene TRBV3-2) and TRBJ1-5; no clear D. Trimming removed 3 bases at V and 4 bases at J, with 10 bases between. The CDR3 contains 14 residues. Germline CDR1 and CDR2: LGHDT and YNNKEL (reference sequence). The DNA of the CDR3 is TGTGCCAGCAGCCAGAGGGCAGAAAATCAGCCCCAGCATTTT. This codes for CASSQRAENQPQHF.

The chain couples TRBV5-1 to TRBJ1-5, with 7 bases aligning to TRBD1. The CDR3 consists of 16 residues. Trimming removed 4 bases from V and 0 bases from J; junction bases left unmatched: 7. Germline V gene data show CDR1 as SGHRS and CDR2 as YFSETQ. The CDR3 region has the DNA TGCGCCAGCAGCCCCGGACAGGCCCATAGCAATCAGCCCCAGCATTTT. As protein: CASSPGQAHSNQPQHF.

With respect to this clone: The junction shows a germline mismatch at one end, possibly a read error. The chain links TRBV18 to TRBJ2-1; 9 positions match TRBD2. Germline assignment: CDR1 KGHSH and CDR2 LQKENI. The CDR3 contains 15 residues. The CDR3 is CASSPPSGVYNEQFF. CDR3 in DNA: TGTGCCAGCTCGCCACCTAGCGGGGTCTACAATGAGCAGTTCTTC.

CDR3 DNA sequence: TGTGCCAGCAGCCCCCTCCTGGGCATCGAGCAGTACTTC. Its translation is CASSPLLGIEQYF. The chain joins TRBV3-1 (or the pseudogene TRBV3-2) to TRBJ2-7; D is uncertain. Germline V gene lookup returns CDR1 LGHDT and CDR2 YNNKEL (reference sequence). Deletions cut 4 bases from V and 6 bases from J, with 13 bases between. The CDR3 loop spans 13 amino acids.

For the CDR3, the DNA is TGTGCCAGCACCCCCCGGGGGACAGGGGGGAATCAGCCCCAGCATTTT. Protein sequence: CASTPRGTGGNQPQHF. This sequence joins TRBV28 and TRBJ1-5, with 11 bases matching TRBD1. After removal of 7 bases from V and 4 bases from J, the junction contained 9 bases not matched to a gene. Looked up from germline, CDR1 is MDHEN and CDR2 is SYDVKM. The CDR3 is made up of 16 amino acids.

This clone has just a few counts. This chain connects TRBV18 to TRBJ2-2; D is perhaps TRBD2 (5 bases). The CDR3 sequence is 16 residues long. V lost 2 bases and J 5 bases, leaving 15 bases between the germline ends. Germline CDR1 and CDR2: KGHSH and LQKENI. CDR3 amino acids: CASSPSGSVETGELFF. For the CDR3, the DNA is TGTGCCAGCTCACCATCGGGGTCTGTGGAGACCGGGGAGCTGTTTTTT.

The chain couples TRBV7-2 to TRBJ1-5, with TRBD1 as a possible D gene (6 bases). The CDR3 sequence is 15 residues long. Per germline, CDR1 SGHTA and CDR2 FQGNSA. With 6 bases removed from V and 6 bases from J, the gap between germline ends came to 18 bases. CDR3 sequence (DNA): TGTGCCAGCAGTTCACAGGGAACCACGGGTCAGCCCCAGCATTTT. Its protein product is CASSSQGTTGQPQHF.

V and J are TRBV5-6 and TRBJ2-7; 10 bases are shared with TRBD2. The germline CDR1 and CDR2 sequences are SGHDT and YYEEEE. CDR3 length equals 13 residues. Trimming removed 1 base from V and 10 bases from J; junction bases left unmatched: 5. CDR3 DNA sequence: TGTGCCAGCAGCTTGTTAGCGGGAGGCCCCCAGTACTTC. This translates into CASSLLAGGPQYF. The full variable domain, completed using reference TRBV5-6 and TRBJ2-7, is DAGVTQSPTHLIKTRGQQVTLRCSPKSGHDTVSWYQQALGQGPQFIFQYYEEEERQRGNFPDRFSGHQFPNYSSELNVNALLLGDSALYLCASSLLAGGPQYFGPGTRLTVT.

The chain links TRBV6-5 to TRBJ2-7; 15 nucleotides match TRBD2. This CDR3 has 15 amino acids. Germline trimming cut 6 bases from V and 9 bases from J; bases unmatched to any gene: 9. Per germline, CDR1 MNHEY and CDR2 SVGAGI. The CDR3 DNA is TGTGCCAGCAGCACGAGGACTAGCGGGGGGGATGGGCAGTACTTC. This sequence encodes CASSTRTSGGDGQYF.

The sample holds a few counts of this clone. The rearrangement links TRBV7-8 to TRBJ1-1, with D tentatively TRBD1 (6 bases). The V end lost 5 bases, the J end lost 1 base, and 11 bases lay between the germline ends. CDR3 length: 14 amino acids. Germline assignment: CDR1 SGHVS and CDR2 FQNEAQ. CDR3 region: CASSRGGANTEAFF. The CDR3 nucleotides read TGTGCCAGCAGCCGGGGGGGGGCGAACACTGAAGCTTTCTTT.

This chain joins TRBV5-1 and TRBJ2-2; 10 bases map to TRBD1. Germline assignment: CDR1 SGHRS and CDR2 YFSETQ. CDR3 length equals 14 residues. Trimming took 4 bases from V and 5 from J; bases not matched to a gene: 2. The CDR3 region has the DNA TGCGCCAGCAGCGGGACAGGGGAAACCGGGGAGCTGTTTTTT. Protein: CASSGTGETGELFF.

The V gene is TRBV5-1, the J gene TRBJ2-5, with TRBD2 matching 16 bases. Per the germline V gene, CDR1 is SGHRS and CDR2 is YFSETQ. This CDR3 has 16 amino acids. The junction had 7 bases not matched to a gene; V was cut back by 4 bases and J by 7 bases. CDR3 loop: CASSLGTSGGAATQYF. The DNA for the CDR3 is TGCGCCAGCAGCCTCGGGACTAGCGGGGGGGCCGCGACCCAGTACTTC.

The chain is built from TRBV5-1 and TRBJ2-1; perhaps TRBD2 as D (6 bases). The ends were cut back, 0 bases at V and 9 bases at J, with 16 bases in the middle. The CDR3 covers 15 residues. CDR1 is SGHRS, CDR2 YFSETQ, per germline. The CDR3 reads CASSLERREGGEQFF. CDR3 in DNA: TGCGCCAGCAGCTTGGAACGGAGGGAAGGTGGTGAGCAGTTCTTC.

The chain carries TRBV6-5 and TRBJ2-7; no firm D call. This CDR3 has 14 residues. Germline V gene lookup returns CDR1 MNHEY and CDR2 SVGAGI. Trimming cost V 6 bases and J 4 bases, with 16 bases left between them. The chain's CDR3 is CASRTALNVYEQYF. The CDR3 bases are TGTGCCAGCAGAACAGCCCTAAACGTTTACGAGCAGTACTTC.

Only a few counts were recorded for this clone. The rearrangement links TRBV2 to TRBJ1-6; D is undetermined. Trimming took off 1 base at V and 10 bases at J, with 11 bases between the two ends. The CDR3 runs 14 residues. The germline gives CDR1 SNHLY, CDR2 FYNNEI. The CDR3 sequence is CASSEGHTGSPLHF. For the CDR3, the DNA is TGTGCCAGCAGTGAAGGACACACTGGATCACCCCTCCACTTT.

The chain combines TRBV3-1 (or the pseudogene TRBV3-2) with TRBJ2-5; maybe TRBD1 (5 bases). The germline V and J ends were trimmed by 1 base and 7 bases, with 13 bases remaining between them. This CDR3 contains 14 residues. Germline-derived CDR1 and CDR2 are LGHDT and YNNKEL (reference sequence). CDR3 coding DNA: TGTGCCAGCAGCCAAGCCGGCAGGGTCGGGACCCAGTACTTC. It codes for CASSQAGRVGTQYF.

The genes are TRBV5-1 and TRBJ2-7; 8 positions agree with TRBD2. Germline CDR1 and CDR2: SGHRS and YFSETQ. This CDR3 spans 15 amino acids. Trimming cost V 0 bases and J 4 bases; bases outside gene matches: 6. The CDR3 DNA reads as TGCGCCAGCAGCTTGGGACCCGGGGGGGTTTACGAGCAGTACTTC. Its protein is CASSLGPGGVYEQYF. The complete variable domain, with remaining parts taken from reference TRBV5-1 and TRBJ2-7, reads KAGVTQTPRYLIKTRGQQVTLSCSPISGHRSVSWYQQTPGQGLQFLFEYFSETQRNKGNFPGRFSGRQFSNSRSEMNVSTLELGDSALYLCASSLGPGGVYEQYFGPGTRLTVT.

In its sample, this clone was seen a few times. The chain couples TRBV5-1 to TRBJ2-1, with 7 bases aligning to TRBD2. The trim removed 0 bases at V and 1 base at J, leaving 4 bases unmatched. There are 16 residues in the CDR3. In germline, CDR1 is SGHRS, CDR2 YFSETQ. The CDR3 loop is CASSLGGSPSYNEQFF. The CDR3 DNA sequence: TGCGCCAGCAGCTTGGGCGGGAGCCCGTCCTACAATGAGCAGTTCTTC.

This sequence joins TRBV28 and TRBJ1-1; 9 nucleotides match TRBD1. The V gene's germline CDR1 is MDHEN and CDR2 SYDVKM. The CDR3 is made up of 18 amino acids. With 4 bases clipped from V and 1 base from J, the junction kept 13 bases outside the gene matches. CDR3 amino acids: CASSSYSGTGWGNTEAFF. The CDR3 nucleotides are TGTGCCAGCAGTTCATACTCCGGGACAGGGTGGGGGAACACTGAAGCTTTCTTT.

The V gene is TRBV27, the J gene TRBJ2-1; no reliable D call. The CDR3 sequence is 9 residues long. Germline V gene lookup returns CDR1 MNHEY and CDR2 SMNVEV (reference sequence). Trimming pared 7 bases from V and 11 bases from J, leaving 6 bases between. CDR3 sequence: CASTPKQFF. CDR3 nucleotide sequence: TGTGCCAGCACCCCCAAGCAGTTCTTC.

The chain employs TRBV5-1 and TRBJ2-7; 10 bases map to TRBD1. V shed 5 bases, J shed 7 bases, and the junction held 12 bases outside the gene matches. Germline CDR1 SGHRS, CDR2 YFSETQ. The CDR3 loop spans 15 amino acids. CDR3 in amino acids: CASRVGQGIFGEQYF. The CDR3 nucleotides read TGCGCCAGCAGGGTGGGACAGGGGATCTTTGGGGAGCAGTACTTC.

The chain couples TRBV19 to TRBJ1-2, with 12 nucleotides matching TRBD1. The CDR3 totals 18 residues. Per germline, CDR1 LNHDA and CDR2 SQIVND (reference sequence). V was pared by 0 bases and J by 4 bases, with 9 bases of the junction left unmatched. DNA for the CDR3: TGTGCCAGTAGTATAGATGAGGGGACAGGGGGCGATTTCTATGGCTACACCTTC. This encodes CASSIDEGTGGDFYGYTF.

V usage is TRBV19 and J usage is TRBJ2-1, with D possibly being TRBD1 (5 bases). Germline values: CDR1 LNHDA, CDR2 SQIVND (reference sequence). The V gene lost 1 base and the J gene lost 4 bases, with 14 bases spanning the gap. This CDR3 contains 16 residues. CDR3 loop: CASSIARGTRYNEQFF. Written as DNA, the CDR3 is TGTGCCAGTAGTATAGCTAGGGGCACCCGTTACAATGAGCAGTTCTTC.

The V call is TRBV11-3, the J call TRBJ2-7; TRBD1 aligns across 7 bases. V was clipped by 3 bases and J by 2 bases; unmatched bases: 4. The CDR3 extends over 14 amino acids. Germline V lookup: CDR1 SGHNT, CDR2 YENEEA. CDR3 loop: CASSFGQEPYEQYF. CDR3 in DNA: TGTGCCAGCAGCTTCGGACAGGAACCCTACGAGCAGTACTTC.

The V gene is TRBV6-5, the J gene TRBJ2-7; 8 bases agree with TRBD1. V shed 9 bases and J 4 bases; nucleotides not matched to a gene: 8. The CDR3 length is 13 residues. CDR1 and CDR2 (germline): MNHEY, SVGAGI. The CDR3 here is CASTGGNSYEQYF. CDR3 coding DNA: TGTGCCAGTACAGGGGGAAACTCTTACGAGCAGTACTTC.